This T cell receptor beta chain emerged from a study of control samples from healthy donors and cancer patients. The CDR3 extends over 15 amino acids. J gave up 7 bases and V 1 base, and 4 bases lay outside the gene matches. Germline CDR1 SGHVS, CDR2 FNYEAQ. TCRdb keeps only in-frame clones here, not all; method: immunoSEQ multiplex PCR. This sample carries approximately 170,000 clones, almost 90% of them seen once, and the ten largest clones take 1.4%. The gene calls are TRBV7-6 and TRBJ1-4; TRBD1 agrees at 9 bases. The sequenced sample consisted of blood. The TCR sequence derives from a woman aged 45-65 years in good health. DNA of the CDR3: TGTGCCAGCAGCTTAGGGACAGGGGCGACTGAAAAACTGTTTTTT. Its protein is CASSLGTGATEKLFF.